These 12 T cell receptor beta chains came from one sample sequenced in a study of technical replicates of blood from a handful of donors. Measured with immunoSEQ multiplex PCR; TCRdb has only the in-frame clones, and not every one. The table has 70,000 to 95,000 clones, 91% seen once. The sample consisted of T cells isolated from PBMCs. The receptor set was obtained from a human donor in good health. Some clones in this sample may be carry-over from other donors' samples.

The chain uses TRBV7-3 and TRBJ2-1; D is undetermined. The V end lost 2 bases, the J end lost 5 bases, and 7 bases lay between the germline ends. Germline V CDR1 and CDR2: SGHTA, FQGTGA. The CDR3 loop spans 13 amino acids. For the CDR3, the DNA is TGTGCCAGCAGCTTAGCGCCCAACAATGAGCAGTTCTTC. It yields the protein CASSLAPNNEQFF.

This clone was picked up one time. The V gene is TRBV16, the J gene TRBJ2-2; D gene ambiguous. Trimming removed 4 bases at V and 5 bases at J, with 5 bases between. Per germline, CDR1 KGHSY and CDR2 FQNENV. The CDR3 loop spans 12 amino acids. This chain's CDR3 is CASSPRTGELFF. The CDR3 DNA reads TGTGCCAGCAGCCCGAGGACCGGGGAGCTGTTTTTT.

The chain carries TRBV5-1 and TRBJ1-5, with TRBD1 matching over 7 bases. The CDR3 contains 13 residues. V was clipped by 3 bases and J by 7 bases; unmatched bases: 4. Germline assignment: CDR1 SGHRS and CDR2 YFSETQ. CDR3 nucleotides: TGCGCCAGCAGCTCGCAGGGGGACCAGCCCCAGCATTTT. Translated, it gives CASSSQGDQPQHF.

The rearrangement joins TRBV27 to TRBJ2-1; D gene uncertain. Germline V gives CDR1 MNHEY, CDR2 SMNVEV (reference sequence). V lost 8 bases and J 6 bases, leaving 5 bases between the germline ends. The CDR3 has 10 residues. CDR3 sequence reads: CASGPNEQFF. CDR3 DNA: TGTGCCAGCGGCCCCAATGAGCAGTTCTTC.

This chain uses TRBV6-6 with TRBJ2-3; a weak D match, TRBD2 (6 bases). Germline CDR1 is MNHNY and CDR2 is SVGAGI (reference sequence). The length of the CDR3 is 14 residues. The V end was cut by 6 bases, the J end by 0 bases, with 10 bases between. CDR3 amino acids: CASSLLASTDTQYF. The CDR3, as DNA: TGTGCCAGCAGCCTTCTAGCGAGCACAGATACGCAGTATTTT.

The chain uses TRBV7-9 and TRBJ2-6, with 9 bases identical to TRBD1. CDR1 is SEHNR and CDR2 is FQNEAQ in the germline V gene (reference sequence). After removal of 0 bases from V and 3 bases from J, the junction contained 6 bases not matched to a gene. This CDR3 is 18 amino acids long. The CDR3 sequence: CASSLAVQGAGGANVLTF. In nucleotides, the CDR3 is TGTGCCAGCAGCTTAGCGGTACAGGGGGCAGGTGGGGCCAACGTCCTGACTTTC.

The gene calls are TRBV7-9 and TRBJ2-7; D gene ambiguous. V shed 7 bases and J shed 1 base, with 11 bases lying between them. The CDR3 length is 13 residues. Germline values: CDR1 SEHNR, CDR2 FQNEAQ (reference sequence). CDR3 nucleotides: TGTGCCAGCACCAAGTCGGGTTCCTACGAGCAGTACTTC. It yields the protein CASTKSGSYEQYF.

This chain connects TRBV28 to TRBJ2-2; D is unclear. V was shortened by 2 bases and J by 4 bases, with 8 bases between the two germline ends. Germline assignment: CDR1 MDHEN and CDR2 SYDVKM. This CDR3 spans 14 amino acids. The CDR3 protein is CASSLPQRTGELFF. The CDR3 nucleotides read TGTGCCAGCAGTTTACCCCAGCGCACCGGGGAGCTGTTTTTT.

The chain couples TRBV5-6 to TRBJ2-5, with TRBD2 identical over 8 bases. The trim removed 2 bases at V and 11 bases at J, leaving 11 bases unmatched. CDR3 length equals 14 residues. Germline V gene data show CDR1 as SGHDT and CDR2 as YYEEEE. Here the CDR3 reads CASSFGTRDYGQYF. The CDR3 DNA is TGTGCCAGCAGCTTCGGGACTAGGGATTACGGGCAGTACTTC.

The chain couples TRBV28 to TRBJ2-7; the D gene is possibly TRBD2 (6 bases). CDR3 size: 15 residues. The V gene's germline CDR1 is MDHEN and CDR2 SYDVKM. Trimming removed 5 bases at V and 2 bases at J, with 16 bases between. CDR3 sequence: CASSLLAATAYEQYF. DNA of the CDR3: TGTGCCAGCAGTCTCTTAGCGGCGACAGCCTACGAGCAGTACTTC.

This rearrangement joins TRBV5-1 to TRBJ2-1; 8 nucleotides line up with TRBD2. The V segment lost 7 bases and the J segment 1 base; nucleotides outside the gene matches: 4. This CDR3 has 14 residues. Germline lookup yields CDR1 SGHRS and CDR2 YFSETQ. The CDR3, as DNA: TGCGCCAGCGGTAGCGGGATGTCCTACAATGAGCAGTTCTTC. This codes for CASGSGMSYNEQFF.

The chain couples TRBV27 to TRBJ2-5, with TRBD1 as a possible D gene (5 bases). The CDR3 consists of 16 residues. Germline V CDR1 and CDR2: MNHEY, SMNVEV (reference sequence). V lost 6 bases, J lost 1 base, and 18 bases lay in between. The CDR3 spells CASRSLSGMAQETQYF. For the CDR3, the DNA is TGTGCCAGCAGGTCCCTCTCAGGGATGGCCCAAGAGACCCAGTACTTC.